This is a list of T cell receptor beta chains from one sample in a study of T cell changes during pregnancy in multiple sclerosis. The method was immunoSEQ multiplex PCR; TCRdb's version includes in-frame clones alone and lacks a portion of them. This table holds 20,000 to 25,000 clones, approximately 90% found once. The sample in question was CD4+ T cells from peripheral blood mononuclear cells, obtained in the third trimester of pregnancy. The origin of the receptors is a female donor with multiple sclerosis, enrolled in a pregnancy study. Each CDR3 is given without its conserved first and last residue.

V: TRBV5-1
CDR3: ASTRDNYGYT

V: TRBV13
CDR3: ASSSGQGLRNEQF

V: TRBV30
CDR3: AWNRIVGGSTTWELF

V: TRBV5-1
CDR3: ASSLSSGGFANTGELF

V: TRBV7-2
CDR3: ASSFGGQGNYGYT

V: TRBV5-4
CDR3: ASSRDYRKETQY

V: TRBV9
CDR3: ASSPGNRNQPQH

V: TRBV5-3
CDR3: ARSADRSEKLF

V: TRBV7-2
CDR3: ASSLRTGYNTGELF

V: TRBV9
CDR3: ASSGGLAAPDTQY

V: TRBV29-1
CDR3: SVATIRDGYT

V: TRBV18
CDR3: ASSPRDSTYEQY

V: TRBV30
CDR3: AWSVGQLNQPQH

V: TRBV4-2
CDR3: ASDNRMRSEAF

V: TRBV7-2
CDR3: ASSYRGLGGGEQF

V: TRBV5-5
CDR3: ASSSTGGMDSPLH

V: TRBV10-3
CDR3: AISEPTGTSGQETQY

V: TRBV4-1
CDR3: ASSQDSGAETQY

V: TRBV18
CDR3: ASSRGRGGQGATEAF

V: TRBV5-1
CDR3: ASSFQGAYNEQF

V: TRBV30
CDR3: AWSPGQNLNEKLF

V: TRBV5-6
CDR3: ASRGTGAQNSYGYT

V: TRBV28
CDR3: ASSLAGAGETQY

V: TRBV6-5
CDR3: ASSLIRDSPEAF

V: TRBV18
CDR3: ASSGGAASTDTQY

V: TRBV19
CDR3: ASSIPRTGNTEAF

V: TRBV18
CDR3: ASSPGQEGYGYT

V: TRBV2
CDR3: ASRSRGLGYGYT

V: TRBV6-1
CDR3: ASREAGGRWNEQF

V: TRBV27
CDR3: ASSFRPGANYGYT

V: TRBV6-4
CDR3: ASTPRGEQY

V: TRBV5-1
CDR3: ASSLGQAEGGYT

V: TRBV2
CDR3: ASSELGGYQPQH

V: TRBV4-1
CDR3: ASSRGYRGVTEAF

V: TRBV7-3
CDR3: ASSLTATAMNTEAF

V: TRBV6-1
CDR3: ASMRSFYEQY

V: TRBV19
CDR3: ASTRTGRQPQH

V: TRBV7-2
CDR3: ASSPTGGHYGYT

V: TRBV30
CDR3: ASSGQGDQPQH

V: TRBV28
CDR3: ASVRGTSYNEQF

V: TRBV19
CDR3: ASKRQLGHAIYGYT

V: TRBV5-1
CDR3: ASSLGSGNEQY